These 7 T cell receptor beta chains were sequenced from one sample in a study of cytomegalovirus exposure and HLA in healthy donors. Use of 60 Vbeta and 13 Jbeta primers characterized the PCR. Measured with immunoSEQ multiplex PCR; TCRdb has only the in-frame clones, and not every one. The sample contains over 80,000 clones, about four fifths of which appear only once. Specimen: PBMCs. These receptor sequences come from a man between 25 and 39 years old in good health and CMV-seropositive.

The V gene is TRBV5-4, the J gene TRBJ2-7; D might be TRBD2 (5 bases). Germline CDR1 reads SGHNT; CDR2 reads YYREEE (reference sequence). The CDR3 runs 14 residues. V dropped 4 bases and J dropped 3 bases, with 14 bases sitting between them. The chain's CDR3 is CASSPSPGNYEQYF. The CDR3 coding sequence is TGTGCCAGCAGCCCGAGTCCGGGAAACTACGAGCAGTACTTC.

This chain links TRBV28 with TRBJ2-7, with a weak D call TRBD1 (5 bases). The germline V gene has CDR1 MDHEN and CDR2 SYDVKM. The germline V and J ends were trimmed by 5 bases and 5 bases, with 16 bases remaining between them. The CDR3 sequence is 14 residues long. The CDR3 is CASSTPQTVHEQYF. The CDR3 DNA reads TGTGCCAGCAGTACCCCCCAGACAGTTCACGAGCAGTACTTC.

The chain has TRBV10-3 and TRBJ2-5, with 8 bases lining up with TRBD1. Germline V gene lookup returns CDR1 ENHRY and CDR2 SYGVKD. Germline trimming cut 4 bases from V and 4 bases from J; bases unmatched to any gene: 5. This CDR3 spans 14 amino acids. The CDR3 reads CAISGQGSLETQYF. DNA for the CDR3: TGTGCCATCAGTGGACAGGGGTCCCTAGAGACCCAGTACTTC.

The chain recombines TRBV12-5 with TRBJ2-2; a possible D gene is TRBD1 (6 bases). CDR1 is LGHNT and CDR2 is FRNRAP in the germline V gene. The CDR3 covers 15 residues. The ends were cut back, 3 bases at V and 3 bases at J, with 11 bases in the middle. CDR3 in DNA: TGTGCTAGTGGTTTCTGGGCAGGGGACACCGGGGAGCTGTTTTTT. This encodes CASGFWAGDTGELFF.

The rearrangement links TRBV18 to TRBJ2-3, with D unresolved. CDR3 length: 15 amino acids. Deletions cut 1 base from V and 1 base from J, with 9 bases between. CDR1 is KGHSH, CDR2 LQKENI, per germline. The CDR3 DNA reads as TGTGCCAGCTCACCACTACAAAACGGCACAGATACGCAGTATTTT. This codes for CASSPLQNGTDTQYF.

CDR3 in DNA: TGTGCCAGTAGTAGGGCCGTACAGGGGGCAACAGATACGCAGTATTTT. Amino acids: CASSRAVQGATDTQYF. The chain combines TRBV19 with TRBJ2-3; 9 nucleotides align to TRBD1. The V gene's germline CDR1 is LNHDA and CDR2 SQIVND (reference sequence). With V trimmed by 4 bases and J by 3 bases, 8 bases remained unmatched. This CDR3 has 16 amino acids. Variable domain in full (rest from reference TRBV19 and TRBJ2-3): DGGITQSPKYLFRKEGQNVTLSCEQNLNHDAMYWYRQDPGQGLRLIYYSQIVNDFQKGDIAEGYSVSREKKESFPLTVTSAQKNPTAFYLCASSRAVQGATDTQYFGPGTRLTVL.

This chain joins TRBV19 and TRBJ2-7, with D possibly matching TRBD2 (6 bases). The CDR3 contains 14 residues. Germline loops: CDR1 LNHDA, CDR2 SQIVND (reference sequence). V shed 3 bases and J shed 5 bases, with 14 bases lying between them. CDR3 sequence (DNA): TGTGCCAGTAGTATGGGACGGGAGAGGCACGAGCAGTACTTC. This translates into CASSMGRERHEQYF. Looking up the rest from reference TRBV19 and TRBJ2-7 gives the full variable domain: DGGITQSPKYLFRKEGQNVTLSCEQNLNHDAMYWYRQDPGQGLRLIYYSQIVNDFQKGDIAEGYSVSREKKESFPLTVTSAQKNPTAFYLCASSMGRERHEQYFGPGTRLTVT.